The 2 T cell receptor beta chains presented below share a single source sample, sequenced in a study of blood T cell repertoires in COVID-19. Profiled with immunoSEQ multiplex PCR; TCRdb holds only in-frame clones, not every one. Here the sample spans about 190,000 clones, approximately 80% being singletons. Sequencing used peripheral blood. Every receptor here comes from a human donor in a cohort sampled during active COVID-19.

The rearrangement joins TRBV19 to TRBJ1-3, with TRBD1 matching over 8 bases. This CDR3 is built from 15 residues. V lost 6 bases, J lost 4 bases, and 8 bases stayed unmatched. Germline CDR1 LNHDA, CDR2 SQIVND (reference sequence). In DNA, the CDR3 is TGTGCCAGTAGCCCTGCCCGGGACAGGGGAAACACCATATATTTT. Its translation is CASSPARDRGNTIYF.

V is TRBV20-1 and J is TRBJ1-1, with 7 bases lining up with TRBD1. Germline CDR1 is DFQATT and CDR2 is SNEGSKA (reference sequence). J gave up 8 bases and V 5 bases, and 5 bases lay outside the gene matches. The CDR3 length is 11 residues. CDR3 in DNA: TGCAGTGCTGGCCCGACAGGGGAAGCTTTCTTT. Protein sequence: CSAGPTGEAFF.